The present T cell receptor beta chain was sequenced within a study of blood T cell repertoires in COVID-19. Across the study: Material from acute and convalescent COVID-19 was sourced from the United States, Italy and Spain. PBMCs, B-cell-depleted T cells, or T cells were the source of the cDNA or gDNA that made up the material.

CDR1 and CDR2 from the germline V gene are SGHNT and YYREEE (reference sequence). V was cut by 2 bases and J by 3 bases, with 11 bases left in between. This CDR3 comprises 15 residues. Sequencing was performed with immunoSEQ multiplex PCR; in TCRdb, only in-frame clones are kept and a portion is missing. This sample has 95,000 to 150,000 clones, with around 85% found just once. The sample consisted of peripheral blood. The sequence came from a man aged 55 to 70 with acute or convalescent COVID-19. The chain uses TRBV5-4 and TRBJ1-4; a possible D gene is TRBD1 (6 bases). CDR3 DNA sequence: TGTGCCAGCAGCTTAGCCGGGACATCTAATGAAAAACTGTTTTTT. Protein product: CASSLAGTSNEKLFF.